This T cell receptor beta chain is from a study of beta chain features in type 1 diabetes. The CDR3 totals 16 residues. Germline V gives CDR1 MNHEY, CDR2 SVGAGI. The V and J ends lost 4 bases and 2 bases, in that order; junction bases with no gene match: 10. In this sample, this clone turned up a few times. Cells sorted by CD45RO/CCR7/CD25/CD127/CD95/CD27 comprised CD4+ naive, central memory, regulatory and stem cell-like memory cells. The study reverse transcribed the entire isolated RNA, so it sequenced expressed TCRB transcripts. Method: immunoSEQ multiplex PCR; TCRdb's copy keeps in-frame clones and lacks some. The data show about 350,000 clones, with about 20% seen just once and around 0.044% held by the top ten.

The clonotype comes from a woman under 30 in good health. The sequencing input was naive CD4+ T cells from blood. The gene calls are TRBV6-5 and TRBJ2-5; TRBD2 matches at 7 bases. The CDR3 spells CASSFQAGAGQETQYF. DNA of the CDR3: TGTGCCAGCAGTTTCCAGGCGGGAGCGGGGCAAGAGACCCAGTACTTC.